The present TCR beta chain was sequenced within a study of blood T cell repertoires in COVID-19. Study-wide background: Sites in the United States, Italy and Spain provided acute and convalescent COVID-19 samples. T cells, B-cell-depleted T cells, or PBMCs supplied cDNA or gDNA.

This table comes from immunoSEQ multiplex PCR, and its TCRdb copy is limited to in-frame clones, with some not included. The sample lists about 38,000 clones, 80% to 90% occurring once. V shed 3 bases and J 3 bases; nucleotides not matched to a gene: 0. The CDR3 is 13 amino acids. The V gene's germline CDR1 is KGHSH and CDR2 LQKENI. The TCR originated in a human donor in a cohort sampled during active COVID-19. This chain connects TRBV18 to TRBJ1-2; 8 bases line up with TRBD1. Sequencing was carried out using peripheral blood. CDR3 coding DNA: TGTGCCAGCTCACCGGACAGGGACTATGGCTACACCTTC. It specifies CASSPDRDYGYTF. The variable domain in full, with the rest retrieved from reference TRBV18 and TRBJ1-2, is NAGVMQNPRHLVRRRGQEARLRCSPMKGHSHVYWYRQLPEEGLKFMVYLQKENIIDESGMPKERFSAEFPKEGPSILRIQQVVRGDSAAYFCASSPDRDYGYTFGSGTRLTVV.